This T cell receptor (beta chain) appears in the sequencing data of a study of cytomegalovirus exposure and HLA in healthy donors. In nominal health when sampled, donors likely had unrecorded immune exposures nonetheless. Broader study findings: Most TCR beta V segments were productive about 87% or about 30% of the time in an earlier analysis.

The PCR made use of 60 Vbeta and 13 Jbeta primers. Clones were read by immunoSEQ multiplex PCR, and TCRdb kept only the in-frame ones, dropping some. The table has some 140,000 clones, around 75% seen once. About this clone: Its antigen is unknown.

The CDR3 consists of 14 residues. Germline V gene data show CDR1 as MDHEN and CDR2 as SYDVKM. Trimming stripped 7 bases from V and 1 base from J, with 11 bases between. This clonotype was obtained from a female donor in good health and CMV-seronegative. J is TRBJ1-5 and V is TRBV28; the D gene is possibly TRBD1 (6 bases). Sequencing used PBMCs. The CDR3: CASIGTPSNQPQHF. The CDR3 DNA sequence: TGTGCCAGCATCGGGACACCGAGCAATCAGCCCCAGCATTTT.